This T cell receptor beta chain was sequenced in a study of CD8+ T cells in alopecia areata. Treatment meaning: oral pan-JAK inhibitor, 5-10 mg twice daily. The junction had 8 bases not matched to a gene; V was cut back by 6 bases and J by 6 bases. Germline-derived CDR1 and CDR2 are SQVTM and ANQGSEA. This CDR3 spans 13 amino acids. This clone appeared a single time. The authors extracted RNA and reverse transcribed it into cDNA as the sequencing template. Libraries were prepared by immunoSEQ multiplex PCR; TCRdb keeps only in-frame clonotypes and omits some of them. The table shows 95,000 to 150,000 clones, with 61% occurring only once.

Sequenced material: CD4+ T cells sorted from blood, taken at week 4, from a patient treated with tofacitinib. This TCR was recovered from a human donor with alopecia areata. The gene calls are TRBV29-1 and TRBJ1-1, with 9 bases aligning to TRBD1. CDR3 in DNA: TGCAGCGTCTTTAAACAGGGGGCTGCTGAAGCTTTCTTT. Its translation: CSVFKQGAAEAFF.